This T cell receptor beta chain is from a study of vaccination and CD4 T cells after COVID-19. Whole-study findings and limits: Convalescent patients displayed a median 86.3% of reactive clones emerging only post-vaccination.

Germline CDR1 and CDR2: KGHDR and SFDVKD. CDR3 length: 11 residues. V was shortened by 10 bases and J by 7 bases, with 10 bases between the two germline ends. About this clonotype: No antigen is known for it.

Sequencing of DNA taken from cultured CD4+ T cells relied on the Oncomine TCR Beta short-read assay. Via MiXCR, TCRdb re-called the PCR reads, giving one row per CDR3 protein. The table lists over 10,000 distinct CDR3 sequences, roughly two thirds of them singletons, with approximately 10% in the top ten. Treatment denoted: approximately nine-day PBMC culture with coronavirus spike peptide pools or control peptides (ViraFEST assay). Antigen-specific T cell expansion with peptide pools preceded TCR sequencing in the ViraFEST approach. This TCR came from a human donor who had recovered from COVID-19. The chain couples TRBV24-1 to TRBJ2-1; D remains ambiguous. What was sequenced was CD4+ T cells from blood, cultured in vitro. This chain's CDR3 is CATSWGNEQFF. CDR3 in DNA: TGTGCCACGAGCTGGGGAAATGAGCAGTTCTTC.